The 5 T cell receptor beta chains below come from one sample, sequenced in a study of tumour-infiltrating T cells in Burkitt lymphoma. Some clones are missing from TCRdb's copy, which holds only in-frame ones; the method was immunoSEQ multiplex PCR. There are tens of thousands of clones in the sample; roughly 30% occur only once, and around 3% lies in the top ten. Material: tumor tissue. These receptor sequences come from a human donor with Burkitt lymphoma.

This chain uses TRBV23-1 with TRBJ1-5; 10 nucleotides line up with TRBD1. TRBV23-1 counts as an open reading frame of uncertain function. The trim removed 9 bases at V and 2 bases at J, leaving 4 bases unmatched. The CDR3 length is 14 residues. CDR3 DNA: TGCGCCAGGGCGGACAGGGGGTGCAATCAGCCCCAGCATTTT. Protein: CARADRGCNQPQHF.

The chain links TRBV10-3 to TRBJ1-2, with D unclear. Trimming removed 3 bases at V and 8 bases at J, with 10 bases between. CDR1 and CDR2 (germline): ENHRY, SYGVKD. This CDR3 has 12 amino acids. In nucleotides, the CDR3 is TGTGCCATCAGTGATTATGCGACAGGCTACACCTTC. It is translated as CAISDYATGYTF.

The chain couples TRBV7-6 to TRBJ2-7; D is unclear. Between the trimmed V and J ends, which lost 1 base and 1 base, there was a span of 11 bases. The length of the CDR3 is 15 residues. Per the germline V gene, CDR1 is SGHVS and CDR2 is FNYEAQ. Here the CDR3 reads CASSLGPTLSYEQYF. CDR3 nucleotides: TGTGCCAGCAGCTTAGGACCGACTTTATCCTACGAGCAGTACTTC.

The chain combines TRBV4-2 with TRBJ2-1; D perhaps matches TRBD2 (5 bases). Germline V gives CDR1 LGHNA, CDR2 YNFKEQ. This CDR3 is built from 15 residues. Trimming removed 0 bases at V and 7 bases at J, with 13 bases between. The CDR3 spells CASSQDNPPGNEQFF. CDR3 nucleotide sequence: TGTGCCAGCAGCCAAGATAATCCACCGGGGAATGAGCAGTTCTTC.

There are a few counts of this clone. This chain joins TRBV20-1 and TRBJ1-2, with a possible D match to TRBD1 (5 bases). The germline CDR1 and CDR2 sequences are DFQATT and SNEGSKA (reference sequence). V lost 8 bases to trimming and J lost 6 bases, with 13 bases between them. The CDR3 length is 11 residues. The CDR3 spells CSSGPGDGYTF. The CDR3 nucleotides read TGCAGTTCGGGACCTGGGGATGGCTACACCTTC.